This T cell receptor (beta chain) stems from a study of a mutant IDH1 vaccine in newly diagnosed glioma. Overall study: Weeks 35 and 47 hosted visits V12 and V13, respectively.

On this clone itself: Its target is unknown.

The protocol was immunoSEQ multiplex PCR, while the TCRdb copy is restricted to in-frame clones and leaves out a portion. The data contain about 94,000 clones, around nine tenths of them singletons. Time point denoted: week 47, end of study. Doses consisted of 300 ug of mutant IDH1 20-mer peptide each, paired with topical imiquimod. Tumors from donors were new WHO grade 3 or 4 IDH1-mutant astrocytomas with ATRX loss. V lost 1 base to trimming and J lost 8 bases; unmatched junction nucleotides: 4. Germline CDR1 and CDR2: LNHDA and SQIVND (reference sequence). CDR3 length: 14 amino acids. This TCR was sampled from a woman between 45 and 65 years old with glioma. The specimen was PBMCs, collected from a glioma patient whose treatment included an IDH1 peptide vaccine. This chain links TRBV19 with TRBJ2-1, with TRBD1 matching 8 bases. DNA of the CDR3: TGTGCCAGTAGTATAGCCGGACAGGGCTATGAGCAGTTCTTC. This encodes CASSIAGQGYEQFF.